This TCR beta chain was captured by sequencing in a study of OX40 agonist ivuxolimab in advanced cancers. Study-level information: An anti-OX40 (CD134) antibody with agonistic activity, ivuxolimab, was administered to patients. Patients undergoing dose escalation presented with hepatocellular carcinoma, melanoma, renal cell or head and neck cancer. The dose-escalation cohort was over 65% male, with a mean age of 60 years, ranging roughly 20 to 90. Overall study results and limits: CD8+ T cells were the subset that, on average, had more expanded clones than CD4+.

To note about this clone: Its antigen is currently unknown.

In germline, CDR1 is LNHDA, CDR2 SQIVND (reference sequence). V dropped 6 bases and J dropped 4; count of bases not matched to a gene: 6. CDR3 length equals 13 residues. Some clones are missing from TCRdb's copy, which holds only in-frame ones; the method was immunoSEQ multiplex PCR. The repertoire holds some 30,000 clones, with more than 70% as singletons. The gene calls are TRBV19 and TRBJ2-7, with 7 bases lining up with TRBD2. This TCR derives from an adult with an advanced solid tumor such as melanoma, head and neck, liver or kidney cancer. The sample here was CD4+ or CD8+ T cells sorted from blood, taken in a trial of the OX40 agonist ivuxolimab. CDR3 DNA sequence: TGTGCCAGTAGCCGGGGGGTCGGGTACGAGCAGTACTTC. Protein sequence: CASSRGVGYEQYF. Together with reference TRBV19 and TRBJ2-7, the CDR3 gives the full variable domain: DGGITQSPKYLFRKEGQNVTLSCEQNLNHDAMYWYRQDPGQGLRLIYYSQIVNDFQKGDIAEGYSVSREKKESFPLTVTSAQKNPTAFYLCASSRGVGYEQYFGPGTRLTVT.